This T cell receptor beta chain came from a study of T cells in Graves' hyperthyroidism and ophthalmopathy (dated by TCRdb to the late 2010s). Concerning the study at large: Peripheral blood was collected at initial diagnosis, before any treatment. To identify TCR V-J signatures that set the groups apart, the researchers used a discovery cohort of 90 to 100 patients, made up of roughly 45 with Graves' ophthalmopathy and 57 with stable Graves' hyperthyroidism. Whether ophthalmopathy could be predicted prospectively was tested in an independent validation cohort made up of roughly 20 hyperthyroidism patients plus 17 patients who later progressed to ophthalmopathy. For training and testing, the 100 or so patients in the discovery cohort were randomly divided in a 7:3 ratio. In roughly six Graves' hyperthyroidism patients, the study also compared T-cell repertoires from thyroid tissue with T-cell repertoires from blood. After blood sampling, hyperthyroidism patients were treated with methimazole at a starting dose of 30 mg daily, and ophthalmopathy patients were treated with high-dose intravenous methylprednisolone. The paper describes TCR Vbeta CDR3 sequencing of about 140 peripheral blood samples, made up of under 50 ophthalmopathy patients, more than 70 hyperthyroidism patients and roughly 17 progressor patients. What the work shows at the level of the full study, not this receptor alone: Most expanded thyroid clonotypes (frequency above 0.001) were also found in blood, which suggests that blood repertoires may mirror thyroid immune responses. Ophthalmopathy was separated from stable hyperthyroidism by a 13 V-J signature model, with about 88% sensitivity and approximately 81% specificity obtained in cross-validation and 80%/75% obtained in testing. In validation, the model predicted progression to ophthalmopathy with roughly 66% sensitivity and roughly 72% specificity, a median of approximately 6.7 months before onset. No statistical method was used to fix the sample size in advance, and group allocation was not hidden from the investigators.

Ten or more counts support this clonotype. Its binding antigen is unknown. The record has no base qualities; no much larger clone is one base away. TCR beta CDR3 regions were amplified from RNA transcripts. The TCR CDR3 was subjected to a first round of RT-PCR using the HTBI primer set and the Qiagen OneStep RT-PCR kit. Libraries were constructed in a second round of multiplex PCR, after which size selection and purification were carried out. Paired-end sequencing of the libraries was performed with 100 bp reads on an Illumina HiSeq2000. In the paper's pipeline: SOAPnuke was used to process the raw data, removing reads that contained adapters or uncalled bases, had a mean Phred below 15, or lacked an exact match to the constant primer or identifier. High-quality paired reads were merged using COPE v1.2.5, and each unique nucleotide sequence was defined as a clonotype. Clonotypes were aligned to IMGT TRBV, TRBD and TRBJ reference segments using MiTCR v1.1. The analysis included only V-J combinations with a frequency above 0.0001, which together covered approximately 99% of the repertoires. The TCS score was defined as F50 (clonal expansion) divided by E x V (chaos), with BLOSUM62-based TCRdist calculated between CDR3 peptides within each V-J. Welch's t-statistics and random forest reduced 450 to 600 V-J features to 10 to 15, which were used in a naive Bayes classifier (R e1071). TCRdb reanalyzed the raw reads on its own, using fastp at Q25 for trimming and MiXCR for clone calling, and kept in-frame beta chains. One record per CDR3 amino acid sequence lists the most common genes and DNA. V and J calls and clone size were set by TCRdb, not the authors. The sample table shows about 740,000 distinct CDR3 sequences, and 11% to 15% are seen once. The ten largest account for 9.5% to 13% of the sample.

Stable Graves' hyperthyroidism was defined as the absence of progression to ophthalmopathy over 18 months of follow-up. Hyperthyroidism patients were newly diagnosed, had a disease duration of under 2 months, and were aged 18 to 65 years. Patients with uncontrolled infections, other autoimmune diseases, pregnancy or lactation were excluded. Diagnoses were established on the basis of clinical symptoms, serum thyroxine and TRAb, thyroid ultrasound, and orbital computed tomography. PBMCs were isolated from 10 ml of fresh peripheral blood by Ficoll-Paque density gradient centrifugation. Trizol reagent was used to extract total RNA, and RNA quality was then checked on an Agilent 2100 Bioanalyzer. The specimen was blood. The TCR was taken from a woman aged 18-30 years with Graves' hyperthyroidism.

The nucleotide sequence reads TGTGCCAGCAGGGGGGTACCCAGGGATACGCAGTATTTT. Its coded protein is CASRGVPRDTQYF. The chain is made from TRBV6-1 and TRBJ2-3; the D gene is possibly TRBD1 or TRBD2, each agreeing over 5 bases. The germline V gene supplies CDR1 MNHNS and CDR2 SASEGT. Reading from cysteine to phenylalanine, the CDR3 counts 13 amino acids. The retained sequence is limited to the CDR3, 39 bases, with the frame set at the first base. V gives up 6 bases and J gives up 6 bases, and the segment between their germline ends measures 13 bases.